The sequence of this TCR beta chain was determined in a study of blood T cell repertoires in COVID-19. Whole-study context: Acute-phase and convalescent COVID-19 samples originated in the United States, Italy and Spain. PBMCs, B-cell-depleted T cells, or T cells provided the cDNA or gDNA that made up the material.

Trimming pared 3 bases from V and 6 bases from J, leaving 6 bases between. This CDR3 has 12 amino acids. Only in-frame clones appear in the TCRdb table, and some are missing; sequencing was by immunoSEQ multiplex PCR. The sample shows about 150,000 clones, approximately 86% of them seen only once. The chain uses TRBV12-3 or TRBV12-4 and TRBJ2-4; tentatively, D is TRBD2 (5 bases). The TCR sequence derives from a man aged 70 or older with acute or convalescent COVID-19. The source material was peripheral blood. CDR3 residues: CASSLGRNIQYF. In DNA, the CDR3 is TGTGCCAGCAGTTTGGGGAGAAACATTCAGTACTTC.